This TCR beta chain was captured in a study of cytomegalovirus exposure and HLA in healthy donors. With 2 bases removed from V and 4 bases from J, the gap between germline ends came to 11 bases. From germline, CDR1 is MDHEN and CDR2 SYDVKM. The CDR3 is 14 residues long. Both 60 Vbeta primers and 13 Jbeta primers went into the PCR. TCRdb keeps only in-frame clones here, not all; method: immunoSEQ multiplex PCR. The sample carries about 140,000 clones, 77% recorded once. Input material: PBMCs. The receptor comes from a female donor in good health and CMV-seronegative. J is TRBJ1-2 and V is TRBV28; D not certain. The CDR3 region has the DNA TGTGCCAGCAGTTTAACGGGGAGCGTCTATGGCTACACCTTC. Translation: CASSLTGSVYGYTF.